Shown below are 22 T cell receptor beta chains from a single sample sequenced in a study of cytomegalovirus exposure and HLA in healthy donors. 13 Jbeta primers and 60 Vbeta primers were used for the PCR. Repertoires were generated with immunoSEQ multiplex PCR, while TCRdb's copy carries only in-frame clones and drops some. The sample carries fewer than 200,000 clones, approximately 71% recorded once. Sequenced material: PBMCs. Receptor source: a male donor in good health and CMV-seronegative.

This clone has more than one count but fewer than ten. The chain recombines TRBV7-3 with TRBJ2-2, with 10 bases aligning to TRBD1. CDR3 length: 15 residues. V trimming: 5 bases; J trimming: 5 bases; junction bases outside the gene matches: 5. Germline assignment: CDR1 SGHTA and CDR2 FQGTGA. The CDR3 DNA sequence: TGTGCCAGCAGCGGACAGGGGGTTCGGACCGGGGAGCTGTTTTTT. It specifies CASSGQGVRTGELFF. Combining the CDR3 with reference TRBV7-3 and TRBJ2-2 gives the whole variable domain GAGVSQTPSNKVTEKGKYVELRCDPISGHTALYWYRQSLGQGPEFLIYFQGTGAADDSGLPNDRFFAVRPEGSVSTLKIQRTERGDSAVYLCASSGQGVRTGELFFGEGSRLTVL.

The rearrangement links TRBV6-5 to TRBJ1-1; D call uncertain. V was shortened by 3 bases and J by 2 bases, with 16 bases between the two germline ends. The CDR3 sequence is 16 residues long. The germline gives CDR1 MNHEY, CDR2 SVGAGI. In DNA form, the CDR3 reads TGTGCCAGCAGTTATGACCCCCCATGGACTAACACTGAAGCTTTCTTT. As protein: CASSYDPPWTNTEAFF.

The chain links TRBV2 to TRBJ2-7, with 7 bases that match TRBD1. Trimming cost V 6 bases and J 0 bases; bases outside gene matches: 5. CDR3 length: 14 amino acids. In germline, CDR1 is SNHLY, CDR2 FYNNEI. The DNA for the CDR3 is TGTGCCAGCAGAACGACAGGGCTCTCCTACGAGCAGTACTTC. This translates into CASRTTGLSYEQYF.

The rearrangement joins TRBV4-3 to TRBJ2-3; D uncertain. The CDR3 is 15 residues long. Per the germline V gene, CDR1 is LGHNA and CDR2 is YSLEER. Trimming removed 0 bases from V and 6 bases from J, with 13 bases in between. This CDR3 is CASSQDALERDTQYF. As DNA, the CDR3 is TGCGCCAGCAGCCAAGATGCCCTAGAACGGGATACGCAGTATTTT.

There are a few counts of this clone. This chain links TRBV10-3 with TRBJ2-7, with 8 bases aligning to TRBD1. V lost 0 bases, J lost 0 bases, and 13 bases stayed unmatched. The germline CDR1 and CDR2 sequences are ENHRY and SYGVKD. This CDR3 is 19 amino acids long. CDR3 nucleotides: TGTGCCATCAGTGAGTCATTTAACCCGGCCGGGACAGGCTCCTACGAGCAGTACTTC. This translates into CAISESFNPAGTGSYEQYF.

The chain couples TRBV5-4 to TRBJ2-1; 9 bases line up with TRBD2. CDR1 and CDR2 from the germline V gene are SGHNT and YYREEE (reference sequence). With 3 bases clipped from V and 9 bases from J, the junction kept 7 bases outside the gene matches. The CDR3 is 14 residues long. The CDR3 region is CASSWGLAPGEQFF. The CDR3 DNA sequence: TGTGCCAGCAGCTGGGGACTAGCTCCGGGTGAGCAGTTCTTC.

This clone was observed many times. The rearrangement links TRBV27 to TRBJ2-7; 10 nucleotides agree with TRBD2. Per germline, CDR1 MNHEY and CDR2 SMNVEV (reference sequence). This CDR3 is 18 amino acids long. Germline trimming cut 7 bases from V and 3 bases from J; bases unmatched to any gene: 18. This CDR3 is CASNSWSGRAKPGYEQYF. In DNA form, the CDR3 reads TGTGCCAGCAATAGTTGGAGCGGGAGGGCCAAGCCAGGCTACGAGCAGTACTTC.

The chain carries TRBV6-1 and TRBJ2-7; TRBD2 aligns across 7 bases. V lost 2 bases, J lost 0 bases, and 4 bases stayed unmatched. Germline-derived CDR1 and CDR2 are MNHNS and SASEGT. The CDR3 is 15 residues long. The CDR3 loop is CASSEQPGGSYEQYF. As DNA, the CDR3 is TGTGCCAGCAGTGAACAGCCGGGGGGCTCCTACGAGCAGTACTTC.

This clone has just a few counts. J is TRBJ1-1 and V is TRBV10-3; unclear D gene. V shed 2 bases and J shed 6 bases, with 7 bases lying between them. The CDR3 has 12 amino acids. Germline CDR1 ENHRY, CDR2 SYGVKD. The CDR3 DNA sequence: TGTGCCATCAGTGAGGGCCCCTCTGAAGCTTTCTTT. It encodes CAISEGPSEAFF.

CDR3 DNA sequence: TGTGCCAGCAGCCTGACAGGGTGGGAAAAACTGTTTTTT. This sequence encodes CASSLTGWEKLFF. The gene calls are TRBV27 and TRBJ1-4; 7 bases are shared with TRBD1. The CDR3 spans 13 residues. Germline values: CDR1 MNHEY, CDR2 SMNVEV (reference sequence). J gave up 8 bases and V 6 bases, and 6 bases lay outside the gene matches.

Only a few counts were recorded for this clone. This chain uses TRBV4-1 with TRBJ2-1; the D is unclear. The germline V and J ends were trimmed by 3 bases and 7 bases, with 10 bases remaining between them. There are 13 residues in the CDR3. Germline CDR1 reads MGHRA; CDR2 reads YSYEKL. The CDR3 region is CASSQFLENEQFF. Written as DNA, the CDR3 is TGCGCCAGCAGCCAGTTTCTTGAGAATGAGCAGTTCTTC.

This sequence joins TRBV7-2 and TRBJ2-5; D remains ambiguous. The CDR3 is made up of 12 amino acids. V lost 5 bases to trimming and J lost 5 bases, with 9 bases between them. Germline V lookup: CDR1 SGHTA, CDR2 FQGNSA. The chain's CDR3 is CASSRVEETQYF. CDR3 nucleotide sequence: TGTGCCAGCAGCCGCGTGGAGGAGACCCAGTACTTC. Together with reference TRBV7-2 and TRBJ2-5, the CDR3 gives the full variable domain: GAGVSQSPSNKVTEKGKDVELRCDPISGHTALYWYRQSLGQGLEFLIYFQGNSAPDKSGLPSDRFSAERTGGSVSTLTIQRTQQEDSAVYLCASSRVEETQYFGPGTRLLVL.

The chain carries TRBV9 and TRBJ2-5, with 7 bases aligning to TRBD2. CDR3 length: 15 residues. J gave up 4 bases and V 0 bases, and 6 bases lay outside the gene matches. The germline CDR1 and CDR2 sequences are SGDLS and YYNGEE. The CDR3 DNA reads TGTGCCAGCAGCGTAGGACGGCGGGAGTCAGAGACCCAGTACTTC. It yields the protein CASSVGRRESETQYF.

The chain uses TRBV19 and TRBJ2-1; TRBD2 might be the D (6 bases). The CDR3 runs to 14 residues. Germline-derived CDR1 and CDR2 are LNHDA and SQIVND (reference sequence). The V gene lost 11 bases and the J gene lost 4 bases, with 18 bases spanning the gap. As DNA, the CDR3 is TGTGCCGGGAGATTTCCCGGACTATACAATGAGCAGTTCTTC. Its protein product is CAGRFPGLYNEQFF. The whole variable domain, remainder taken from reference TRBV19 and TRBJ2-1, is DGGITQSPKYLFRKEGQNVTLSCEQNLNHDAMYWYRQDPGQGLRLIYYSQIVNDFQKGDIAEGYSVSREKKESFPLTVTSAQKNPTAFYLCAGRFPGLYNEQFFGPGTRLTVL.

The rearrangement joins TRBV19 to TRBJ2-7; D call uncertain. Germline V gives CDR1 LNHDA, CDR2 SQIVND (reference sequence). V shed 3 bases and J shed 0 bases, with 12 bases lying between them. The CDR3 totals 15 residues. The CDR3 sequence is CASSMSGDASYEQYF. The CDR3 nucleotides are TGTGCCAGTAGTATGTCGGGTGACGCCTCCTACGAGCAGTACTTC.

The J gene is TRBJ1-3, the V gene TRBV9, with 7 bases fitting TRBD1. Germline assignment: CDR1 SGDLS and CDR2 YYNGEE. The CDR3 extends over 16 amino acids. V was clipped by 3 bases and J by 2 bases; unmatched bases: 8. Written as DNA, the CDR3 is TGTGCCAGCAGCGCTAGACAGGGTGACACTGGAAACACCATATATTTT. Translation: CASSARQGDTGNTIYF.

The chain couples TRBV6-1 to TRBJ2-7, with TRBD1 matching over 9 bases. Germline V gene lookup returns CDR1 MNHNS and CDR2 SASEGT. Trimming removed 7 bases from V and 6 bases from J; junction bases left unmatched: 10. CDR3 size: 14 residues. CDR3 in DNA: TGTGCCAGCAAGCCCGGGACAGGGATGTGCGAGCAGTACTTC. Translated: CASKPGTGMCEQYF.

This chain links TRBV4-1 with TRBJ2-6; D remains unclear. Germline CDR1 MGHRA, CDR2 YSYEKL. This CDR3 has 17 residues. V was clipped by 6 bases and J by 0 bases, with 15 bases between them. In nucleotides, the CDR3 is TGCGCCAGCAGACCGGTAGTAGAACGCTCTGGGGCCAACGTCCTGACTTTC. It specifies CASRPVVERSGANVLTF.

The rearrangement uses TRBV11-2 and TRBJ2-7; 7 nucleotides match TRBD2. Trimming took 0 bases from V and 0 from J; bases not matched to a gene: 5. The CDR3 is 16 residues long. Germline V gene lookup returns CDR1 SGHAT and CDR2 FQNNGV. The chain's CDR3 is CASSLDPLAASYEQYF. DNA for the CDR3: TGTGCCAGCAGCTTAGATCCCCTAGCGGCCTCCTACGAGCAGTACTTC.

This clone was seen only a few times. The CDR3 sequence: CASSFTGNYGYTF. Written as DNA, the CDR3 is TGTGCCAGCAGCTTTACAGGGAACTATGGCTACACCTTC. The chain is built from TRBV7-9 and TRBJ1-2, with D tentatively TRBD1 (6 bases). The V and J ends lost 3 bases and 2 bases respectively, with 7 bases between them. The CDR3 contains 13 residues. CDR1 and CDR2 from the germline V gene are SEHNR and FQNEAQ (reference sequence).

The chain links TRBV7-2 to TRBJ2-2, with TRBD2 as a possible D gene (6 bases). With 1 base removed from V and 5 bases from J, the gap between germline ends came to 8 bases. This CDR3 spans 14 amino acids. Germline-derived CDR1 and CDR2 are SGHTA and FQGNSA. The CDR3 is CASSLVGLTGELFF. CDR3 DNA sequence: TGTGCCAGCAGCTTAGTCGGACTAACCGGGGAGCTGTTTTTT.

The chain carries TRBV2 and TRBJ1-5; D perhaps matches TRBD1 (5 bases). In germline, CDR1 is SNHLY, CDR2 FYNNEI. The CDR3 runs to 14 residues. V was clipped by 7 bases and J by 5 bases, with 15 bases between them. The CDR3 DNA is TGTGCCAGCACCCGCGGGACGGTCGATCAGCCCCAGCATTTT. This sequence encodes CASTRGTVDQPQHF. The full variable domain, its missing parts supplied by reference TRBV2 and TRBJ1-5, is EPEVTQTPSHQVTQMGQEVILRCVPISNHLYFYWYRQILGQKVEFLVSFYNNEISEKSEIFDDQFSVERPDGSNFTLKIRSTKLEDSAMYFCASTRGTVDQPQHFGDGTRLSIL.